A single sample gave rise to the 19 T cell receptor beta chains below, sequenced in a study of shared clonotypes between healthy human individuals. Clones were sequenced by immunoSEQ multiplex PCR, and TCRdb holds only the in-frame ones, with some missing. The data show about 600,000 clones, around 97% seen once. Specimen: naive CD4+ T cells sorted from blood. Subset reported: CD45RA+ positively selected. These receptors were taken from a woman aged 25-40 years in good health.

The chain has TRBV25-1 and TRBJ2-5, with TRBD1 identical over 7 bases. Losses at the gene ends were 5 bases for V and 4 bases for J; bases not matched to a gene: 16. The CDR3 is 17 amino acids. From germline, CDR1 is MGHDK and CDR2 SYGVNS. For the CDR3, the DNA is TGTGCCAGCAGTCCATCTCCCGGGACAGCCGAGGGAGAGACCCAGTACTTC. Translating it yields CASSPSPGTAEGETQYF.

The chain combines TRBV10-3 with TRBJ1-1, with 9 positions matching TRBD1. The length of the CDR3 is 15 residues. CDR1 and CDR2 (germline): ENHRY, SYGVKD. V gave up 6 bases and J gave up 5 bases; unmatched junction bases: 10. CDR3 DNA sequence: TGTGCCATCAGGAATCCGGGACAGGGATATACTGAAGCTTTCTTT. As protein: CAIRNPGQGYTEAFF.

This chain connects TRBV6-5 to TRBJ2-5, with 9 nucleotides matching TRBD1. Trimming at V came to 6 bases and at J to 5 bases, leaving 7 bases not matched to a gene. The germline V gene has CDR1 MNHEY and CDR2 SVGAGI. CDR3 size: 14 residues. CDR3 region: CASSWDRAGETQYF. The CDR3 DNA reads TGTGCCAGCAGCTGGGACAGGGCCGGGGAGACCCAGTACTTC.

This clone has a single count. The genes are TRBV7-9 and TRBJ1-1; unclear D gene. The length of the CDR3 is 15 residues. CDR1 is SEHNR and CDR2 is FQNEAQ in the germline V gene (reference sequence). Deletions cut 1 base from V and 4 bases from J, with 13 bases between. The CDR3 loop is CASSLGDLGSTEAFF. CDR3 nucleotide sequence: TGTGCCAGCAGCTTAGGAGATTTAGGGAGCACTGAAGCTTTCTTT.

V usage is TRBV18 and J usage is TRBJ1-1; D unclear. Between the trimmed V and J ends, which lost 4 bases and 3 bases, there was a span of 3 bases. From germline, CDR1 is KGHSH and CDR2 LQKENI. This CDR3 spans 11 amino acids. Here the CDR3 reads CASSLYTEAFF. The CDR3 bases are TGTGCCAGCTCACTATACACTGAAGCTTTCTTT.

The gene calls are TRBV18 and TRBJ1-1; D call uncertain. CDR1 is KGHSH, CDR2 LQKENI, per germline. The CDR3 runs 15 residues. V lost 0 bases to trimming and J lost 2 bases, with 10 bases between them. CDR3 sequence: CASSPPKGINTEAFF. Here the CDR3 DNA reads TGTGCCAGCTCACCACCGAAGGGTATCAACACTGAAGCTTTCTTT.

The CDR3 coding sequence is TGTGCCAGTAGTATGGGTCGGCAGGGCATGGGAGCTTTCTTT. This encodes CASSMGRQGMGAFF. J is TRBJ1-1 and V is TRBV19; maybe TRBD1 (5 bases). Trimming took off 3 bases at V and 10 bases at J, with 18 bases between the two ends. CDR3 length: 14 residues. Germline loops: CDR1 LNHDA, CDR2 SQIVND (reference sequence).

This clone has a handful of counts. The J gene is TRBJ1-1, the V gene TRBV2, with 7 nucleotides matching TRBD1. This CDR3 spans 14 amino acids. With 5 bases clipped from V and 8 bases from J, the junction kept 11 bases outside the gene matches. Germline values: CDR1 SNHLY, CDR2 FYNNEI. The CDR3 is CASSTSPRDREAFF. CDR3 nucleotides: TGTGCCAGCAGTACCTCACCCCGGGACAGAGAAGCTTTCTTT.

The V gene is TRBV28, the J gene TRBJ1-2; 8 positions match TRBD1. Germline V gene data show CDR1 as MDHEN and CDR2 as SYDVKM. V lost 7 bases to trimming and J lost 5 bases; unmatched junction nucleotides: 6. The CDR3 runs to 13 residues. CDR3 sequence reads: CASKTGGRYGYTF. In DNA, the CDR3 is TGTGCCAGCAAAACAGGGGGACGATATGGCTACACCTTC.

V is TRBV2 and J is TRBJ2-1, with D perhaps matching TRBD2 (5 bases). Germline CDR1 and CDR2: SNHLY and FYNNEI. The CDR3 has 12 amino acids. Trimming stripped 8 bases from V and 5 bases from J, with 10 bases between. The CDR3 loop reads CASLELDNEQFF. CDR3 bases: TGTGCCAGCCTAGAACTAGACAATGAGCAGTTCTTC.

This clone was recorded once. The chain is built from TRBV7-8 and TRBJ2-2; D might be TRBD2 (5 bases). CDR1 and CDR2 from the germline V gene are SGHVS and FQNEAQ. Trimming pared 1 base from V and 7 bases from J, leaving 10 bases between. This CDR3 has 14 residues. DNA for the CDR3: TGTGCCAGCAGCTTAGTACTAGTGGGCGGGGAGCTGTTTTTT. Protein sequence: CASSLVLVGGELFF.

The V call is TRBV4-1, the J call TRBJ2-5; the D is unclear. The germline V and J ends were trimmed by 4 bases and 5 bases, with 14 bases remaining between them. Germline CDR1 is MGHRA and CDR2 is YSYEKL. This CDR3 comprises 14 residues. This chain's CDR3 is CASSPGRARETQYF. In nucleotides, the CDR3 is TGCGCCAGCAGCCCCGGACGGGCCAGGGAGACCCAGTACTTC.

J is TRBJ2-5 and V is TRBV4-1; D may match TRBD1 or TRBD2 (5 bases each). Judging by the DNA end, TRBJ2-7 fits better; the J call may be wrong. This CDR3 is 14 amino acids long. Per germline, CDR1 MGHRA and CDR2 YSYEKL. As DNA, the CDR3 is TGCGCCAGCAGCCAGCCGGGACGGCATTACGAGCAGTACTTC. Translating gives CASSQPGRHYEQYF.

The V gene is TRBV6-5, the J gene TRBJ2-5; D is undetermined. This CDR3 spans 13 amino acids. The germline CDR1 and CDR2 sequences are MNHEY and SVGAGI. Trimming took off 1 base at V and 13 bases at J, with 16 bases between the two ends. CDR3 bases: TGTGCCAGCAGTTACTACCCCACCGGGCCGCGGTACTTC. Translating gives CASSYYPTGPRYF.

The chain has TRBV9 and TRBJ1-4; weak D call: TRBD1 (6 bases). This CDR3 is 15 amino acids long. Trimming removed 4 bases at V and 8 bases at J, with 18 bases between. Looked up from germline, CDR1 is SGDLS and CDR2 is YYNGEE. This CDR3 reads CASSSRGGGGEKLFF. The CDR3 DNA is TGTGCCAGCAGCTCGCGTGGAGGGGGAGGAGAAAAACTGTTTTTT.

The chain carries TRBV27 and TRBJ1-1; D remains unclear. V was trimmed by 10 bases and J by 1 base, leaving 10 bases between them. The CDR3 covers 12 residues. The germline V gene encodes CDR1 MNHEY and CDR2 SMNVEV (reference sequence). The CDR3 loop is CATKHPNTEAFF. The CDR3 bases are TGTGCCACCAAACACCCGAACACTGAAGCTTTCTTT.

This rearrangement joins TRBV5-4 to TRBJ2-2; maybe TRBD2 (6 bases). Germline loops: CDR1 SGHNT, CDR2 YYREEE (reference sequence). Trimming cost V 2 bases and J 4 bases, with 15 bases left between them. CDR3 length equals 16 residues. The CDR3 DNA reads TGTGCCAGCAGCTTACCAGCGACGGGAGCCACCGGGGAGCTGTTTTTT. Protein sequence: CASSLPATGATGELFF.

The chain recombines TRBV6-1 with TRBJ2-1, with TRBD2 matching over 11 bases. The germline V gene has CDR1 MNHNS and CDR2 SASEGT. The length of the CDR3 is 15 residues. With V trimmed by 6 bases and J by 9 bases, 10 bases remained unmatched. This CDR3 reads CASRGTSGSRSEQFF. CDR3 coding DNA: TGTGCCAGCAGGGGGACTAGCGGTTCAAGGAGTGAGCAGTTCTTC.

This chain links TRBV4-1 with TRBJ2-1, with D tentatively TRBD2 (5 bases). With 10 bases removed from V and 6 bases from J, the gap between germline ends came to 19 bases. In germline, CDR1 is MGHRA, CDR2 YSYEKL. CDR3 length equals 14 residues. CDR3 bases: TGCGCCACCAAACCGGGGTGGGCGGCCAATGAGCAGTTCTTC. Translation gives CATKPGWAANEQFF.